These 27 T cell receptor beta chains were all obtained from the same sample, sequenced in a study of T-cell reconstitution after alpha-beta-depleted transplantation in children (dated by TCRdb to the mid-2010s). The receptor library was made with PCR. Sequencing relied on an Illumina HiSeq 2500. To normalize quantification of the TCRbeta repertoire, the TCR libraries were built with molecular barcoding that relied on unique molecular identifiers. The raw public data were reprocessed by TCRdb itself: fastp quality trimming at Q25, MiXCR clonotype calling, in-frame beta chains only. Rows are combined by CDR3 protein, so each entry shows the most common genes and DNA. Here the sample has about 580,000 distinct CDR3 sequences; roughly a quarter occur a single time. The ten largest clonotypes hold about 35% of the sample. The treatment or condition label here, explained by the study, means: allogeneic hematopoietic cell transplantation with graft depleted of TCRalphabeta T cells and CD19 B cells.

The source was PBMCs, collected before TCRalphabeta/CD19-depleted stem cell transplant. These receptors were collected from a boy younger than two with Wiskott-Aldrich syndrome, due to receive a stem cell transplant.

Only a few counts were recorded for this clonotype. The chain has TRBV7-8 and TRBJ2-7; possible D gene TRBD1, 6 bases. Germline-derived CDR1 and CDR2 are SGHVS and FQNEAQ. The CDR3 covers 12 residues. V was clipped by 5 bases and J by 5 bases, with 10 bases between them. CDR3 in amino acids: CASSHNRDEQYF. The DNA for the CDR3 is TGTGCCAGCAGCCACAACAGGGACGAGCAGTACTTC.

The V and J genes are TRBV20-1 and TRBJ1-1, with TRBD1 as a possible D gene (5 bases). CDR1 DFQATT and CDR2 SNEGSKA come from the germline V gene (reference sequence). The CDR3 is made up of 11 amino acids. DNA of the CDR3: TGCTCAGGGCGTAAGGTAACTGAAGCTTTCTTT. Its protein product is CSGRKVTEAFF.

The V call is TRBV5-1, the J call TRBJ2-7; 10 bases are a match to TRBD2. The CDR3 has 16 residues. V lost 1 base to trimming and J lost 0 bases; unmatched junction nucleotides: 4. The germline CDR1 and CDR2 sequences are SGHRS and YFSETQ. CDR3 DNA sequence: TGCGCCAGCAGCTTGCAACTAGCGGGGAGCTCCTACGAGCAGTACTTC. Protein product: CASSLQLAGSSYEQYF.

This clonotype came up a few times. The V call is TRBV7-6, the J call TRBJ2-4, with a possible D match to TRBD1 (6 bases). V was shortened by 5 bases and J by 0 bases, with 23 bases between the two germline ends. Germline V gives CDR1 SGHVS, CDR2 FNYEAQ. The CDR3 runs 19 residues. The CDR3 DNA sequence: TGTGCCAGCAGCAGCCAGACCGGGACAATCTCTCTAGCCAAAAACATTCAGTACTTC. Translated, it gives CASSSQTGTISLAKNIQYF. Using reference TRBV7-6 and TRBJ2-4 for the parts outside the CDR3, the full variable domain is GAGVSQSPRYKVTKRGQDVALRCDPISGHVSLYWYRQALGQGPEFLTYFNYEAQQDKSGLPNDRFSAERPEGSISTLTIQRTEQRDSAMYRCASSSQTGTISLAKNIQYFGAGTRLSVL.

This clonotype was observed a handful of times. CDR3 DNA: TGTGCCATCAGTGAGTCGATAAGCCTAGCGGGAGGGCCCCTAGCCAAAAACATTCAGTACTTC. It translates to CAISESISLAGGPLAKNIQYF. The V gene is TRBV10-3, the J gene TRBJ2-4, with 12 bases identical to TRBD2. The length of the CDR3 is 21 residues. Trimming removed 0 bases from V and 0 bases from J; junction bases left unmatched: 12. Germline-derived CDR1 and CDR2 are ENHRY and SYGVKD.

This chain's CDR3 is CSVGEQGIGTYGYTF. Written as DNA, the CDR3 is TGCAGCGTTGGGGAGCAGGGTATAGGGACCTATGGCTACACCTTC. The chain links TRBV29-1 to TRBJ1-2, with D possibly being TRBD1 (5 bases). CDR1 is SQVTM, CDR2 ANQGSEA, per germline. There are 15 residues in the CDR3. V gave up 4 bases and J gave up 4 bases, with 19 bases separating them.

This clonotype is a singleton in its sample. The chain employs TRBV11-1 and TRBJ2-7, with 10 bases matching TRBD2. The CDR3 runs 18 residues. Germline loops: CDR1 SGHAT, CDR2 FQDESV (reference sequence). After removal of 5 bases from V and 0 bases from J, the junction contained 13 bases not matched to a gene. CDR3 residues: CASSPGDLAGESSYEQYF. The CDR3 nucleotides read TGTGCCAGCAGCCCGGGGGACCTAGCGGGGGAGAGCTCCTACGAGCAGTACTTC. The variable domain in full, with the rest retrieved from reference TRBV11-1 and TRBJ2-7, is EAEVAQSPRYKITEKSQAVAFWCDPISGHATLYWYRQILGQGPELLVQFQDESVVDDSQLPKDRFSAERLKGVDSTLKIQPAELGDSAMYLCASSPGDLAGESSYEQYFGPGTRLTVT.

V and J are TRBV4-2 and TRBJ2-5; 10 bases align to TRBD2. Germline values: CDR1 LGHNA, CDR2 YNFKEQ. With 2 bases clipped from V and 4 bases from J, the junction kept 10 bases outside the gene matches. There are 17 residues in the CDR3. CDR3 bases: TGTGCCAGCAGCCAATACCATCTAGCGGGAGCGGGAGAGACCCAGTACTTC. Translated, it gives CASSQYHLAGAGETQYF.

The chain recombines TRBV20-1 with TRBJ2-3; 9 bases agree with TRBD2. The V gene end was trimmed by 8 bases and the J gene end by 2 bases; junction bases not matched to a gene: 8. The germline CDR1 and CDR2 sequences are DFQATT and SNEGSKA (reference sequence). This CDR3 has 14 residues. The CDR3 nucleotides read TGCAGTCTGGGCGGGAGGGTCGTCACAGATACGCAGTATTTT. This gives the protein CSLGGRVVTDTQYF.

This clonotype was recorded only once. This chain connects TRBV4-1 to TRBJ2-1, with TRBD2 matching over 10 bases. Germline lookup yields CDR1 MGHRA and CDR2 YSYEKL. This CDR3 spans 16 amino acids. Trimming at V came to 5 bases and at J to 8 bases, leaving 12 bases not matched to a gene. The CDR3 loop is CASSRRSSGRADEQFF. In nucleotides, the CDR3 is TGCGCCAGCAGCAGGAGGAGCAGCGGGAGGGCCGATGAGCAGTTCTTC.

The rearrangement links TRBV5-1 to TRBJ2-2; 11 nucleotides agree with TRBD2. The CDR3 sequence is 17 residues long. The V and J ends lost 0 bases and 4 bases, in that order; junction bases with no gene match: 5. The germline gives CDR1 SGHRS, CDR2 YFSETQ. This chain's CDR3 is CASSLVSGLAATGELFF. CDR3 nucleotides: TGCGCCAGCAGCTTGGTCTCGGGACTAGCGGCCACCGGGGAGCTGTTTTTT.

This clonotype has only a few counts. The chain joins TRBV29-1 to TRBJ2-5, with D perhaps matching TRBD1 (7 bases). Germline V gene lookup returns CDR1 SQVTM and CDR2 ANQGSEA. The V end was cut by 3 bases, the J end by 7 bases, with 21 bases between. CDR3 size: 15 residues. The CDR3 nucleotides are TGCAGCGTTGATTCCCTTTTCAACAGGGGAGGGACCCAGTACTTC. It specifies CSVDSLFNRGGTQYF.

Concerning this clonotype itself: An end of the junction does not agree with germline; a read error may underlie this. The CDR3 nucleotides are TGTGCCAGCAGCTTAGGACAGGCCTATGGCTACACCTTC. The encoded protein is CASSLGQAYGYTF. V usage is TRBV12-3 or TRBV12-4 and J usage is TRBJ1-2, with 7 positions matching TRBD1. The CDR3 consists of 13 residues.

The chain couples TRBV29-1 to TRBJ1-1; D gene ambiguous. The germline gives CDR1 SQVTM, CDR2 ANQGSEA. V dropped 5 bases and J dropped 0 bases, with 10 bases sitting between them. The CDR3 has 13 residues. For the CDR3, the DNA is TGCAGCGTTCGTCAACTCTTGAACACTGAAGCTTTCTTT. It codes for CSVRQLLNTEAFF.

The genes are TRBV5-1 and TRBJ1-4, with TRBD1 as a possible D gene (5 bases). V dropped 3 bases and J dropped 8 bases, with 14 bases sitting between them. Looked up from germline, CDR1 is SGHRS and CDR2 is YFSETQ. The CDR3 runs 14 residues. This chain's CDR3 is CASSSQRDQEKLFF. The CDR3, as DNA: TGCGCCAGCAGCTCCCAACGGGACCAAGAAAAACTGTTTTTT.

This clonotype has a handful of counts. The genes are TRBV20-1 and TRBJ2-7; 7 nucleotides line up with TRBD1. The CDR3 runs 13 residues. Trimming took 6 bases from V and 2 from J; bases not matched to a gene: 7. Germline V gene sequence: CDR1 DFQATT, CDR2 SNEGSKA (reference sequence). CDR3 in DNA: TGCAGTGCCCCGGGACAGACGGCCTACGAGCAGTACTTC. Its translation: CSAPGQTAYEQYF.

The chain joins TRBV6-1 to TRBJ2-2; D possibly corresponds to TRBD2 (6 bases). Germline CDR1 and CDR2: MNHNS and SASEGT. This CDR3 comprises 14 residues. The V gene lost 7 bases and the J gene lost 2 bases, with 11 bases spanning the gap. The DNA of the CDR3 is TGTGCCAGCACGAGTAGCGGAAACACCGGGGAGCTGTTTTTT. This sequence encodes CASTSSGNTGELFF.

The chain is built from TRBV7-9 and TRBJ1-1; no firm D call. This CDR3 has 13 amino acids. V lost 6 bases, J lost 1 base, and 9 bases lay in between. Germline CDR1 is SEHNR and CDR2 is FQNEAQ (reference sequence). The CDR3 here is CASSETANTEAFF. The DNA of the CDR3 is TGTGCCAGCAGTGAGACGGCGAACACTGAAGCTTTCTTT.

A few counts support this clonotype. The chain is built from TRBV29-1 and TRBJ2-1, with D possibly matching TRBD2 (6 bases). Between the trimmed V and J ends, which lost 3 bases and 4 bases, there was a span of 10 bases. This CDR3 region has 13 residues. Per germline, CDR1 SQVTM and CDR2 ANQGSEA. DNA for the CDR3: TGCAGCGTTGACGCGGGACTTTACAATGAGCAGTTCTTC. Its protein product is CSVDAGLYNEQFF.

This clonotype was detected only a few times. In DNA, the CDR3 is TGTGCCAGCAGCTTGGTTTTGGCACGCTCCTACAATGAGCAGTTCTTC. This gives the protein CASSLVLARSYNEQFF. V is TRBV5-4 and J is TRBJ2-1, with no clear D. Deletions cut 0 bases from V and 0 bases from J, with 10 bases between. This CDR3 spans 16 amino acids. CDR1 is SGHNT and CDR2 is YYREEE in the germline V gene (reference sequence).

This clonotype was found a few times. The chain has TRBV20-1 and TRBJ2-1; either TRBD1 or TRBD2 may supply D (5 bases each). CDR1 and CDR2 (germline): DFQATT, SNEGSKA (reference sequence). CDR3 size: 15 residues. Deletions cut 3 bases from V and 4 bases from J, with 16 bases between. The CDR3 bases are TGCAGTGCTAGCGGCAGGGAGTTGGGTTACAATGAGCAGTTCTTC. This translates into CSASGRELGYNEQFF.

This chain links TRBV5-1 with TRBJ2-6, with 7 nucleotides matching TRBD2. The J segment lost 4 bases and the V segment lost 4 bases, leaving 14 bases of the junction unmatched. Germline CDR1 reads SGHRS; CDR2 reads YFSETQ. The CDR3 contains 18 residues. The CDR3, as DNA: TGCGCCAGCAGCCCATTGGATCCAGCGGGAATGGGGGCCAACGTCCTGACTTTC. Its protein product is CASSPLDPAGMGANVLTF.

The chain joins TRBV29-1 to TRBJ2-6; D is uncertain. The CDR3 spans 12 residues. Between the trimmed V and J ends, which lost 5 bases and 2 bases, there was a span of 4 bases. Germline lookup yields CDR1 SQVTM and CDR2 ANQGSEA. CDR3 nucleotide sequence: TGCAGCGTTAGTACTGGGGCCAACGTCCTGACTTTC. Its protein product is CSVSTGANVLTF.

The chain links TRBV20-1 to TRBJ2-5, with D possibly being TRBD1 (5 bases). Germline CDR1 and CDR2: DFQATT and SNEGSKA (reference sequence). The CDR3 spans 11 residues. Trimming stripped 5 bases from V and 4 bases from J, with 8 bases between. The CDR3 sequence: CSASGLETQYF. DNA of the CDR3: TGCAGTGCTTCAGGGTTAGAGACCCAGTACTTC.

This chain links TRBV25-1 with TRBJ2-7; D possibly corresponds to TRBD1 (6 bases). Germline assignment: CDR1 MGHDK and CDR2 SYGVNS. The CDR3 spans 18 residues. Trimming removed 0 bases at V and 4 bases at J, with 22 bases between. The CDR3, as DNA: TGTGCCAGCAGTGAATACGTGCCCGCAGGGGCTCAGGGGTACGAGCAGTACTTC. Its protein is CASSEYVPAGAQGYEQYF.

This sequence joins TRBV5-1 and TRBJ1-4; TRBD1 might be the D (5 bases). V lost 4 bases and J lost 2, with 12 bases in between. The CDR3 has 15 residues. CDR1 SGHRS and CDR2 YFSETQ come from the germline V gene. Written as DNA, the CDR3 is TGCGCCAGCAGCCAAAGAGGGGAGACTAATGAAAAACTGTTTTTT. This codes for CASSQRGETNEKLFF.

This clonotype turned up a few times. This chain links TRBV2 with TRBJ1-2, with 10 bases matching TRBD1. Germline V gene data show CDR1 as SNHLY and CDR2 as FYNNEI. J gave up 4 bases and V 6 bases, and 2 bases lay outside the gene matches. This CDR3 is built from 13 residues. CDR3 in amino acids: CASRRQGAYGYTF. The CDR3 DNA follows: TGTGCCAGCAGGCGACAGGGGGCCTATGGCTACACCTTC.